Listed here is a single TCR beta chain. This specimen belongs to a study of T cells after somatic rescue of genetic block. Germline CDR1 reads MNHEY; CDR2 reads SMNVEV (reference sequence). CDR3 length equals 16 residues. The V and J ends lost 6 bases and 3 bases, in that order; junction bases with no gene match: 7. The repertoire was sequenced with immunoSEQ multiplex PCR; TCRdb's copy has only in-frame clones and lacks some. In the table there are roughly 58,000 clones, approximately 96% of which are singletons. V gene TRBV27 combines with J gene TRBJ2-6, with 8 bases identical to TRBD1. Sequenced: peripheral blood mononuclear cells (PBMCs). The clonotype originates from a child less than two years old. CDR3 coding DNA: TGTGCCAGCAGCCAGAGACAGGGGTTTGGGGCCAACGTCCTGACTTTC. Encoded protein: CASSQRQGFGANVLTF.